The sequence of this T cell receptor (beta chain) was determined in a study of blood T cell repertoires in COVID-19. In the study overall: Researchers got acute and convalescent COVID-19 samples from the United States, Italy and Spain. Sources were T cells, B-cell-depleted T cells, or PBMCs; the material itself was cDNA or gDNA.

Original handling: From reference gene primer amplification, estimates of nucleated cell counts were derived. Sequencing used immunoSEQ multiplex PCR; TCRdb keeps in-frame clones, though not all of them. Clone size and V and J calls were adopted from that table, with D and trimming inferred from the DNA. The sample holds about 110,000 clones; 84% are singletons and the top ten take about 7%. This clone is a singleton in its sample. Per germline, CDR1 SGHRS and CDR2 YFSETQ. Trimming took off 0 bases at V and 8 bases at J, with 14 bases between the two ends. The CDR3 runs to 15 residues. V and J are TRBV5-1 and TRBJ1-4; D not resolved. This receptor was taken from a woman aged 45 to 65 with acute or convalescent COVID-19. The sequenced material came from peripheral blood. CDR3 sequence (DNA): TGCGCCAGCAGCTTGGAGGCGGTCGCCGGGGAAAAACTGTTTTTT. Protein product: CASSLEAVAGEKLFF.